This T cell receptor beta chain was documented in a study of blood T cell repertoires in COVID-19. About the research overall: Spain, Italy and the United States supplied samples that represented acute and convalescent COVID-19. In each case, the material was cDNA or gDNA derived from T cells, B-cell-depleted T cells, or PBMCs.

As originally analysed: Reference gene primer amplification yielded estimated nucleated cell counts. Here immunoSEQ multiplex PCR was the method, and the copy in TCRdb shows in-frame clones only, minus some. V and J calls and clone size follow that table, whereas D and trimming were derived from the DNA. Of 88,000 or so clones in the sample, 85% to 90% were seen once. Germline V CDR1 and CDR2: LGHNA, YSLEER. Deletions cut 1 base from V and 4 bases from J, with 14 bases between. This CDR3 spans 15 amino acids. The sequence came from a man between 60 and 70 years old with acute or convalescent COVID-19. Material: peripheral blood. This chain joins TRBV4-3 and TRBJ2-7; possible D gene TRBD1, 7 bases. CDR3 in DNA: TGCGCCAGCAGCCAAGTGGCAGGGGGGAAATACGAGCAGTACTTC. It specifies CASSQVAGGKYEQYF.